Here is one TCR beta chain with its context. The data belong to a study of T cell changes during pregnancy in multiple sclerosis. Assay: immunoSEQ multiplex PCR; the TCRdb copy retains only in-frame clones and omits some. This sample has 50,000 to 65,000 clones, with about 90% found just once. Unmatched junction bases numbered 1, after V lost 2 bases and J lost 3 bases. CDR3 length: 14 residues. The germline gives CDR1 LGHNA, CDR2 YSLEER. Sample: peripheral blood, taken in the third trimester of pregnancy. This receptor was obtained from a female donor in good health, enrolled as a control in a pregnancy study. This chain links TRBV4-3 with TRBJ1-5, with 7 bases identical to TRBD1. As DNA, the CDR3 is TGCGCCAGCAGCCAAACAGGGGCCAATCAGCCCCAGCATTTT. It encodes CASSQTGANQPQHF.